Sequencing of this T cell receptor beta chain was carried out in a study of ipilimumab plus nivolumab after autologous stem cell transplantation. Study summary: Myeloma cases were transplant-naive high-risk or relapsed within 3 years post first autologous transplant.

This CDR3 region has 15 residues. J was trimmed by 0 bases and V by 4 bases; bases with no gene match: 4. CDR1 SGHRS and CDR2 YFSETQ come from the germline V gene. A few counts support this clone. Using immunoSEQ multiplex PCR, the repertoire was profiled, and TCRdb retains in-frame clones only, with some absent. The sample includes 9,000 to 15,000 clones, about 77% of them seen just once. Starting 14 to 28 days after autologous transplant, ipilimumab 1 mg/kg was given. This receptor was taken from a male donor with multiple myeloma. Here the sequenced sample was PBMCs, taken in a trial of ipilimumab plus nivolumab as post-transplant consolidation. The V gene is TRBV5-1, the J gene TRBJ2-5; the match to TRBD1 covers 9 bases. The DNA for the CDR3 is TGCGCCAGCAGCCCCGGGACAGGGTACCAAGAGACCCAGTACTTC. The encoded protein is CASSPGTGYQETQYF.